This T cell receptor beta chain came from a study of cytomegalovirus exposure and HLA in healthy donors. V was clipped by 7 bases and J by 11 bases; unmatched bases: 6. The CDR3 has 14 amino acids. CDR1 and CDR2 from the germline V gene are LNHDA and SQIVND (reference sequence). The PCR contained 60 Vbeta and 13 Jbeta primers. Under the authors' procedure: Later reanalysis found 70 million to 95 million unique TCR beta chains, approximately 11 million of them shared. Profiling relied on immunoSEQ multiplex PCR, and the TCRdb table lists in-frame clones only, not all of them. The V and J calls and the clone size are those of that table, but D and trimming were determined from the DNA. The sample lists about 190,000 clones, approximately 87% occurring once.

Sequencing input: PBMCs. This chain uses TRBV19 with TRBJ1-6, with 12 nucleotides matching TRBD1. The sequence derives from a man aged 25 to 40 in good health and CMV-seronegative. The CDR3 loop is CASTPGTGGPPLHF. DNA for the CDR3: TGTGCCAGTACCCCCGGGACAGGGGGCCCACCCCTCCACTTT.